A selection of T cell receptor beta chains follows, all from one sample in a study of cytotoxic CD8 clonotypes in ibrutinib-treated CLL. The table came from immunoSEQ multiplex PCR; TCRdb's copy has only in-frame clones and leaves some out. The sample has tens of thousands of clones; over 75% are singletons. This material consisted of PBMCs, taken at disease progression, from a patient treated with ibrutinib. The receptors come from a human donor with chronic lymphocytic leukemia. The CDR3 runs from the conserved cysteine through the conserved F or W. A D gene is named only where the DNA matches it firmly. For some rows the clone size is stated as once, few or many, or as a class when expanded; others skip it.

size: .; J: TRBJ1-2; D: .; V: TRBV6-5; DNA: TGTGCCAGCAGTTACTCGGGGGGGTATGGCTACACCTTC; CDR3: CASSYSGGYGYTF
size: .; J: TRBJ2-7; D: TRBD1; V: TRBV11-3; DNA: TGTGCCAGCAGCCCGCCGACAGGGGGAAGCTACGAGCAGTACTTC; CDR3: CASSPPTGGSYEQYF
size: .; J: TRBJ2-7; D: .; V: TRBV13; DNA: TGTGCCAGCAGCTTAGCAGGGAAATCTCCCTACGAGCAGTACTTC; CDR3: CASSLAGKSPYEQYF
size: .; J: TRBJ1-1; D: TRBD1; V: TRBV4-2; DNA: TGTGCCAGCAGCATCCGGACAGGGCCGAACACTGAAGCTTTCTTT; CDR3: CASSIRTGPNTEAFF
size: once; J: TRBJ2-2; D: .; V: TRBV7-9; DNA: TGTGCCAGCAGCCCCGGGATCCGGAACACCGGGGAGCTGTTTTTT; CDR3: CASSPGIRNTGELFF
size: once; J: TRBJ2-2; D: .; V: TRBV19; DNA: TGTGCCAGTAGTCACAGGGCCGGGGAGCTGTTTTTT; CDR3: CASSHRAGELFF
size: .; J: TRBJ1-5; D: .; V: TRBV19; DNA: TGTGCCAGTAACCGGGGACAACATGGTCAGCCCCAGCATTTT; CDR3: CASNRGQHGQPQHF
size: .; J: TRBJ1-4; D: .; V: TRBV10-2; DNA: TGCGCCAGCGGGGACACCCCTGCAACTAATGAAAAACTGTTTTTT; CDR3: CASGDTPATNEKLFF
size: few; J: TRBJ1-2; D: TRBD1; V: TRBV2; DNA: TGTGCCAGCAGGCCCCCAGGGGGTGGCTATGGCTACACCTTC; CDR3: CASRPPGGGYGYTF
size: few; J: TRBJ1-1; D: .; V: TRBV19; DNA: TGTGCCAGTAGTATTAGATGGAGTGCTGAAGCTTTCTTT; CDR3: CASSIRWSAEAFF
size: .; J: TRBJ2-7; D: TRBD2; V: TRBV13; DNA: TGTGCCAGCAGCTCGGGACTAGCGGACGACTCCTACGAGCAGTACTTC; CDR3: CASSSGLADDSYEQYF
size: few; J: TRBJ2-5; D: .; V: TRBV4-1; DNA: TGCGCCAGCAGCCGGGGACCTCCTGCCGCCCAAGAGACCCAGTACTTC; CDR3: CASSRGPPAAQETQYF
size: few; J: TRBJ2-7; D: TRBD1; V: TRBV27; DNA: TGTGCCAGCAGGACAGGGACCTACGAGCAGTACTTC; CDR3: CASRTGTYEQYF
size: few; J: TRBJ1-2; D: TRBD1; V: TRBV19; DNA: TGTGCCAGTAGTCGGGGACAGAACTATGGCTACACCTTC; CDR3: CASSRGQNYGYTF
size: .; J: TRBJ2-3; D: .; V: TRBV18; DNA: TGTGCCAGCTCGCTCACAGATACGCAGTATTTT; CDR3: CASSLTDTQYF
size: .; J: TRBJ2-3; D: .; V: TRBV5-6; DNA: TGTGCCAGCAGCTTTACGGGACTTCCTACAGATACGCAGTATTTT; CDR3: CASSFTGLPTDTQYF
size: .; J: TRBJ2-5; D: TRBD2; V: TRBV5-1; DNA: TGCGCCAGCAGCCCCCCGGGTCTAGCGGGGGTCCAAGAGACCCAGTACTTC; CDR3: CASSPPGLAGVQETQYF
size: .; J: TRBJ2-3; D: .; V: TRBV4-1; DNA: TGCGCCAGCAGCCGGACGCCTTTGAGCACAGATACGCAGTATTTT; CDR3: CASSRTPLSTDTQYF